This T cell receptor (beta chain) was documented in a study of blood T cell repertoires in COVID-19. Study details: Acute and convalescent COVID-19 samples came from the United States, Italy and Spain. T cells, B-cell-depleted T cells, or PBMCs supplied cDNA or gDNA.

Between the trimmed V and J ends, which lost 6 bases and 4 bases, there was a span of 9 bases. Per germline, CDR1 LGHDT and CDR2 YNNKEL (reference sequence). CDR3 length: 12 residues. Seattle-derived patients entered the study during active infection and were followed longitudinally. Authors' data handling: Researchers report that nucleated cell counts were estimated from reference gene primer amplification. Only in-frame clones appear in the TCRdb table, and some are missing; sequencing was by immunoSEQ multiplex PCR. Clone size and the V and J calls come from that table; the DNA yielded D and trimming. The data contain about 480,000 clones, 70% to 90% of them seen just once; the ten biggest clones take up around 7.8%.

This TCR came from a woman in her forties or fifties with COVID-19, enrolled during active disease. The V call is TRBV3-1 (or the pseudogene TRBV3-2), the J call TRBJ1-2; TRBD1 might be the D (5 bases). The sample consisted of peripheral blood. In nucleotides, the CDR3 is TGTGCCAGCAGTGATACAGGCTATGGCTACACCTTC. Translated, it gives CASSDTGYGYTF.